This T cell receptor (beta chain) emerged from a study of blood T cells in healthy people across ages. Then a second PCR, running about 7 to 11 cycles, was carried out with a sample-barcoded 5' primer and a J-beta primer mix. Carrying 12 random nucleotides, a template-switch adaptor labeled each individual cDNA molecule. Each sample provided no less than 2.5 million CDR3-containing paired-end reads. TCRdb re-called the 5' RACE reads with MiXCR, one entry per CDR3 protein. The sample yields 1.4 million or so distinct CDR3 sequences, approximately 42% seen once. Source material: blood. The origin of this receptor is a woman aged 18-35 years in good health.

CDR3 amino acids: CASSLPGSAKNIQYF. The DNA of the CDR3 is TGTGCCAGCAGTTTGCCAGGTTCAGCCAAAAACATTCAGTACTTC. The rearrangement uses TRBV28 and TRBJ2-4; D is unclear. The CDR3 loop spans 15 amino acids. The V gene lost 3 bases and the J gene lost 0 bases, with 9 bases spanning the gap. CDR1 MDHEN and CDR2 SYDVKM come from the germline V gene.